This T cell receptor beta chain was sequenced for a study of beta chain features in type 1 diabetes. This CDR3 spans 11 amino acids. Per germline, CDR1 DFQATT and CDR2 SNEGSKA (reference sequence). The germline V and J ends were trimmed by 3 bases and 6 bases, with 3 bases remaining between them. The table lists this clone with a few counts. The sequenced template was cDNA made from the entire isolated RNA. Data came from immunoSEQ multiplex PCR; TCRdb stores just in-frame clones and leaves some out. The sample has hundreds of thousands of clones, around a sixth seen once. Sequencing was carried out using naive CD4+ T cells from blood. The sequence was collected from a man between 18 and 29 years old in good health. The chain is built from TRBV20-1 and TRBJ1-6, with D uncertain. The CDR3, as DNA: TGCAGTGCTAGGGCTAATTCACCCCTCCACTTT. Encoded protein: CSARANSPLHF.